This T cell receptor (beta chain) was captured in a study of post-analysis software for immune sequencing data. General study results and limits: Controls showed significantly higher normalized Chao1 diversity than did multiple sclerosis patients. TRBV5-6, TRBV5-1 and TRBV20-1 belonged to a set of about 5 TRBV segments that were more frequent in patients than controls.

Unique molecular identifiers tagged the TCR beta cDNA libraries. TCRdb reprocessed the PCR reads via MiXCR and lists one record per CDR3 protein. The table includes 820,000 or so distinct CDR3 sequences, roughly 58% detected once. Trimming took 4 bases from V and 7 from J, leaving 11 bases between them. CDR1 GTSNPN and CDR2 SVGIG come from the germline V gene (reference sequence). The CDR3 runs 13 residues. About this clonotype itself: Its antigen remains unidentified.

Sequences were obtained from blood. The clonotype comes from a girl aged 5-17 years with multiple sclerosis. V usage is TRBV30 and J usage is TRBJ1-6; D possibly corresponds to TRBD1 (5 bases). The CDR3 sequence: CAWKLGHNSPLHF. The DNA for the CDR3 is TGTGCCTGGAAGTTGGGGCACAATTCACCCCTCCACTTT.